This T cell receptor (beta chain) was recovered during a study of technical replicates of blood from a handful of donors. The J segment lost 2 bases and the V segment lost 2 bases, leaving 8 bases of the junction unmatched. The CDR3 is made up of 16 amino acids. CDR1 is ENHRY, CDR2 SYGVKD, per germline. Here immunoSEQ multiplex PCR was the method, and the copy in TCRdb shows in-frame clones only, minus some. There are roughly 100,000 clones in the sample; 90% to 97% occur only once, and 0.36% lies in the top ten. Specimen: T cells isolated from PBMCs. The sequence derives from a human donor in good health. The chain is built from TRBV10-3 and TRBJ1-2; 7 nucleotides agree with TRBD1. The CDR3 DNA reads as TGTGCCATCAGTGAGCCCACGAAGACAGGGAACTATGGCTACACCTTC. The encoded protein is CAISEPTKTGNYGYTF.